These T cell receptor beta chains were read from a single sample in a study of T cell changes during pregnancy in multiple sclerosis. Produced via immunoSEQ multiplex PCR; TCRdb's table is partial and in-frame only. The sample contains fewer than 45,000 clones, 70% to 90% of which appear only once. This specimen consisted of CD4+ T cells from peripheral blood mononuclear cells, obtained in the first trimester of pregnancy. The origin of the receptors is a female donor with multiple sclerosis, enrolled in a pregnancy study. Both conserved end residues are part of each CDR3. A D gene is named only where the DNA matches it firmly. For some rows the clone size is stated as once, few or many, or as a class when expanded; others skip it.

j_call,v_call,clone_size,d_call,cdr3_length,cdr3_aa,cdr3_nt
TRBJ2-6,TRBV6-5,NA,NA,16,CASSYRRSSGANVLTF,TGTGCCAGCAGTTACAGGCGGAGCTCTGGGGCCAACGTCCTGACTTTC
TRBJ1-5,TRBV19,few,NA,15,CASASLGASNQPQHF,TGTGCCAGTGCATCGTTGGGGGCTAGCAATCAGCCCCAGCATTTT
TRBJ2-5,TRBV6-5,NA,NA,14,CASSRRGQGETQYF,TGTGCCAGCAGCCGGAGGGGGCAAGGAGAGACCCAGTACTTC
TRBJ1-1,TRBV18,once,NA,17,CASSPTGFAMVNTEAFF,TGTGCCAGCTCACCAACAGGGTTTGCAATGGTGAACACTGAAGCTTTCTTT
TRBJ1-2,TRBV30,few,NA,12,CAWSLQSGGYTF,TGTGCCTGGAGCCTACAGAGCGGTGGCTACACCTTC
TRBJ2-7,TRBV5-6,NA,TRBD1,15,CASSPDRFSSYEQYF,TGTGCCAGCAGCCCGGACAGGTTCAGCTCCTACGAGCAGTACTTC
TRBJ1-4,TRBV7-8,once,NA,16,CASSLDPGATNEKLFF,TGTGCCAGCAGCTTAGACCCAGGGGCAACTAATGAAAAACTGTTTTTT
TRBJ2-7,TRBV14,NA,TRBD2,13,CASTQEGRAEQYF,TGTGCCAGCACCCAGGAGGGGAGGGCCGAGCAGTACTTC
TRBJ1-1,TRBV5-3,NA,TRBD1,14,CARSYGQANTEAFF,TGTGCCAGAAGTTATGGACAGGCGAACACTGAAGCTTTCTTT
TRBJ2-7,TRBV7-9,few,NA,12,CASSSLSYEQYF,TGTGCCAGCAGCTCCCTCTCCTACGAGCAGTACTTC
TRBJ1-1,TRBV25-1,NA,NA,13,CASSTRVNTEAFF,TGTGCCAGCTCGACCCGGGTTAACACTGAAGCTTTCTTT
TRBJ2-7,TRBV7-8,NA,NA,17,CASSLAPGLKINYEQYF,TGTGCCAGCAGCTTAGCCCCGGGACTCAAAATAAACTACGAGCAGTACTTC
TRBJ2-7,TRBV19,NA,NA,17,CASSYPQSGTTNYEQYF,TGTGCCAGTAGTTATCCCCAGTCCGGGACAACAAACTACGAGCAGTACTTC
TRBJ2-3,TRBV29-1,NA,TRBD1,13,CSVGGQGTDTQYF,TGCAGCGTTGGGGGACAGGGAACAGATACGCAGTATTTT
TRBJ2-2,TRBV10-1,NA,TRBD1,17,CASSEGDRGVGTGELFF,TGCGCCAGCAGTGAGGGGGACAGAGGGGTGGGCACCGGGGAGCTGTTTTTT
TRBJ1-2,TRBV19,NA,NA,12,CASSVEFYGYTF,TGTGCCAGTTCCGTAGAGTTCTATGGCTACACCTTC
TRBJ2-7,TRBV5-1,NA,NA,14,CASSLDFISYEQYF,TGCGCCAGCAGCTTGGACTTCATATCCTACGAGCAGTACTTC
TRBJ2-4,TRBV11-2,NA,NA,17,CASSVGGILLAKNIQYF,TGTGCCAGCAGCGTCGGCGGGATTTTACTAGCCAAAAACATTCAGTACTTC
TRBJ1-4,TRBV6-1,NA,TRBD1,13,CASGGQANEKLFF,TGTGCCAGCGGGGGACAGGCTAATGAAAAACTGTTTTTT
TRBJ1-1,TRBV4-2,NA,NA,14,CASSQEQGNTEAFF,TGTGCCAGCAGCCAAGAACAGGGGAACACTGAAGCTTTCTTT
TRBJ2-3,TRBV18,few,TRBD1,16,CASSPRGQGSTDTQYF,TGTGCCAGCTCACCTCGAGGACAGGGTAGCACAGATACGCAGTATTTT
TRBJ1-4,TRBV11-2,NA,TRBD1,15,CASSSRTGPNEKLFF,TGTGCCAGCAGCTCCCGGACAGGACCTAATGAAAAACTGTTTTTT
TRBJ2-7,TRBV6-1,medium-sized,TRBD1,15,CASSSPGQGYYEQYF,TGTGCCAGCAGCTCCCCGGGACAGGGGTACTACGAGCAGTACTTC
TRBJ1-4,TRBV19,once,NA,14,CASSILSGDEKLFF,TGTGCCAGTAGTATTTTATCCGGAGATGAAAAACTGTTTTTT
TRBJ2-2,TRBV7-9,NA,TRBD1,14,CASSWTTGAGELFF,TGTGCCAGCAGCTGGACGACAGGGGCCGGGGAGCTGTTTTTT
TRBJ2-2,TRBV11-3,NA,TRBD1,16,CASSPRQGAHLGELFF,TGTGCCAGCAGCCCCCGACAGGGAGCACACCTCGGGGAGCTGTTTTTT
TRBJ1-5,TRBV6-1,NA,TRBD1,14,CASSPTGGGQPQHF,TGTGCCAGCAGCCCTACAGGGGGTGGGCAGCCCCAGCATTTT
TRBJ1-2,TRBV2,NA,NA,15,CASSETPLGGNGYTF,TGTGCCAGCAGTGAGACCCCTTTGGGGGGAAATGGCTACACCTTC
TRBJ1-5,TRBV30,NA,NA,13,CAWSERVGQPQHF,TGTGCCTGGAGTGAGAGGGTAGGACAGCCCCAGCATTTT
TRBJ2-1,TRBV5-1,NA,TRBD2,15,CASSRTSGDYNEQFF,TGCGCCAGCAGCCGGACTAGCGGAGACTACAATGAGCAGTTCTTC
TRBJ2-2,TRBV5-1,NA,TRBD2,18,CASSLTPGLAGGTGELFF,TGCGCCAGCAGCTTAACACCGGGACTAGCGGGAGGGACCGGGGAGCTGTTTTTT
TRBJ1-2,TRBV5-5,NA,NA,12,CASSLLGGGYTF,TGTGCCAGCAGCTTGCTAGGGGGTGGCTACACCTTC
TRBJ1-2,TRBV2,NA,TRBD1,14,CASSAEGALYGYTF,TGTGCCAGCAGTGCGGAGGGGGCCCTCTATGGCTACACCTTC
TRBJ2-3,TRBV7-9,NA,TRBD2,16,CASSLGWGGATDTQYF,TGTGCCAGCAGCTTAGGATGGGGAGGGGCCACAGATACGCAGTATTTT
TRBJ1-1,TRBV5-6,NA,NA,12,CASSLAWTEAFF,TGTGCCAGCAGCTTGGCCTGGACAGAAGCTTTCTTT
TRBJ1-6,TRBV10-3,once,NA,17,CAISESPTGSISSPLHF,TGTGCCATCAGTGAGTCCCCGACAGGATCCATATCATCACCCCTCCACTTT
TRBJ1-4,TRBV5-1,NA,NA,13,CASSFSLNEKLFF,TGCGCCAGCAGCTTCTCCCTTAATGAAAAACTGTTTTTT
TRBJ2-3,TRBV7-2,NA,TRBD2,16,CASSPPAGGPADTQYF,TGTGCCAGCAGCCCACCGGCGGGGGGGCCTGCAGATACGCAGTATTTT
TRBJ2-7,TRBV25-1,NA,NA,14,CASSERDVAYEQYF,TGTGCCAGCAGTGAGAGGGATGTTGCCTACGAGCAGTACTTC
TRBJ2-7,TRBV7-9,NA,TRBD1,15,CASSLGGTGAYEQYF,TGTGCCAGCAGCTTAGGAGGGACAGGAGCCTACGAGCAGTACTTC
TRBJ2-1,TRBV19,NA,NA,15,CASSKVREAYNEQFF,TGTGCCAGTAGTAAGGTCAGGGAAGCCTACAATGAGCAGTTCTTC
TRBJ1-6,TRBV7-9,NA,TRBD1,16,CASSSEHGTGDSPLHF,TGTGCCAGCAGCTCGGAGCACGGGACAGGGGATTCACCCCTCCACTTT
TRBJ2-1,TRBV7-2,NA,TRBD2,16,CASSLEPSGGAREQFF,TGTGCCAGCAGCTTAGAGCCTAGCGGGGGGGCCCGGGAGCAGTTCTTC
TRBJ1-5,TRBV19,NA,NA,15,CASSTAGSSNQPQHF,TGTGCCAGTAGTACAGCAGGGTCTAGCAATCAGCCCCAGCATTTT
TRBJ2-3,TRBV7-3,NA,NA,14,CASSYSGVGDTQYF,TGTGCCAGCAGCTATTCGGGGGTGGGAGATACGCAGTATTTT
TRBJ1-5,TRBV21-1,NA,NA,12,CASIKASPAQHF,TGTGCCAGCATCAAAGCCTCCCCGGCCCAGCATTTT
TRBJ2-1,TRBV30,NA,TRBD2,13,CAWSPGTSVEQFF,TGTGCCTGGAGCCCCGGGACTAGCGTTGAGCAGTTCTTC
TRBJ1-2,TRBV10-3,NA,NA,14,CAITRQALGYGYTF,TGTGCCATCACCAGACAGGCCCTGGGCTATGGCTACACCTTC
TRBJ1-2,TRBV7-2,NA,NA,17,CASSLMGVTPGDYGYTF,TGTGCCAGCAGCTTAATGGGCGTGACGCCAGGGGACTATGGCTACACCTTC
TRBJ2-5,TRBV27,NA,NA,13,CASSSLRGETQYF,TGTGCCAGCAGTTCACTCAGGGGAGAGACCCAGTACTTC
TRBJ1-2,TRBV5-1,NA,TRBD1,13,CASSWGQGYGYTF,TGCGCCAGCAGCTGGGGACAGGGATATGGCTACACCTTC
TRBJ2-1,TRBV6-5,NA,TRBD1,15,CASRRGQGVYNEQFF,TGTGCCAGCAGGAGAGGACAGGGGGTTTACAATGAGCAGTTCTTC
TRBJ2-7,TRBV25-1,NA,TRBD1,18,CASSPRPGRGQGDQEQYF,TGTGCCAGCAGTCCACGCCCGGGTCGAGGACAGGGGGACCAGGAGCAGTACTTC
TRBJ1-2,TRBV6-5,NA,TRBD1,14,CASRTAGTVYGYTF,TGTGCCAGCAGGACGGCCGGGACAGTCTATGGCTACACCTTC
TRBJ1-5,TRBV7-9,NA,NA,14,CASSLGRGNQPQHF,TGTGCCAGCAGCTTAGGGAGAGGCAATCAGCCCCAGCATTTT
TRBJ1-2,TRBV5-6,NA,NA,15,CASSPRWEGNYGYTF,TGTGCCAGCAGCCCAAGGTGGGAGGGAAACTATGGCTACACCTTC
TRBJ2-3,TRBV6-1,NA,NA,15,CASSFLGGGTDTQYF,TGTGCCAGCAGTTTTCTAGGGGGGGGCACAGATACGCAGTATTTT
TRBJ1-4,TRBV19,NA,TRBD1,15,CASSVQGQGGEKLFF,TGTGCCAGTAGTGTCCAGGGACAGGGAGGCGAAAAACTGTTTTTT